This TCR beta chain was profiled in a study of cytomegalovirus exposure and HLA in healthy donors. PCR involved 60 Vbeta and 13 Jbeta primers. The assay was immunoSEQ multiplex PCR, and TCRdb's table has in-frame clones only and misses some. This sample has under 150,000 clones, with 9% to 10% found just once. This clone was seen a handful of times. Sequencing was performed on PBMCs. The receptor's source is a man aged 25 to 40 in good health and CMV-seronegative.

The CDR3 sequence is CASSQGGNPGELFF. For the CDR3, the DNA is TGCGCCAGCAGCCAAGGAGGGAATCCCGGGGAGCTGTTTTTT. The chain uses TRBV4-1 and TRBJ2-2, with a tentative D call TRBD2 (5 bases). CDR3 length: 14 amino acids. CDR1 is MGHRA, CDR2 YSYEKL, per germline. V was shortened by 1 base and J by 6 bases, with 9 bases between the two germline ends.